This T cell receptor (beta chain) was obtained from a study of T cells after posttransplantation cyclophosphamide. This CDR3 is 15 amino acids long. With V trimmed by 2 bases and J by 2 bases, 3 bases remained unmatched. From germline, CDR1 is SGHRS and CDR2 YFSETQ. Libraries were prepared by immunoSEQ multiplex PCR; TCRdb keeps only in-frame clonotypes and omits some of them. The record shows 30,000 to 35,000 clones for this sample, with no singletons present. In this sample, this clone turned up many times. Its antigen is unidentified. General study results and limits: TRB overlap between skin or GI tissue T cells and blood was limited. Donor-recipient repertoire similarity was low at 1-2 months, rising over year one.

This clonotype was obtained from a woman in her 50s in good health and a related stem cell transplant donor. The chain is built from TRBV5-1 and TRBJ2-2; 7 bases agree with TRBD1. Sequencing was carried out using PBMCs. The CDR3 spells CASSLQGLNTGELFF. In DNA form, the CDR3 reads TGCGCCAGCAGCTTACAGGGGCTTAACACCGGGGAGCTGTTTTTT.